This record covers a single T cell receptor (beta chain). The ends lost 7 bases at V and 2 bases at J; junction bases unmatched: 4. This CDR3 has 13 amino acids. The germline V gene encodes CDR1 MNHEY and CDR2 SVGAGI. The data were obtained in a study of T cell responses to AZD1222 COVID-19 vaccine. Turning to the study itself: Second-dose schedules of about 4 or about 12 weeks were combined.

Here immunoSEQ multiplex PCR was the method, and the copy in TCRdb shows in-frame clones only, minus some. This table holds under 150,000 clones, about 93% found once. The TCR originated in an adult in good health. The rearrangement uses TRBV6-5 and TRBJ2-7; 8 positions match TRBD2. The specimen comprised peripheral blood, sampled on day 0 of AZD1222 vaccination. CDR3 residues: CASTGGVTYEQYF. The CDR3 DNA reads TGTGCCAGCACGGGGGGGGTTACCTACGAGCAGTACTTC.